The present T cell receptor (beta chain) was sequenced within a study of T cell changes during pregnancy in multiple sclerosis. Profiled with immunoSEQ multiplex PCR; TCRdb holds only in-frame clones, not every one. The table has tens of thousands of clones, 90% to 95% seen once. The sequences come from peripheral blood, collected in the second trimester of pregnancy. The source of this sequence is a female donor in good health, enrolled as a control in a pregnancy study.

The CDR3 region is CASSSLQGEEQYF. The CDR3 DNA reads TGCGCCAGCAGCTCACTACAGGGTGAAGAGCAGTACTTC. The chain recombines TRBV4-3 with TRBJ2-7; D may be TRBD1 (6 bases). CDR1 is LGHNA and CDR2 is YSLEER in the germline V gene. This CDR3 comprises 13 residues. V lost 5 bases to trimming and J lost 7 bases, with 15 bases between them.